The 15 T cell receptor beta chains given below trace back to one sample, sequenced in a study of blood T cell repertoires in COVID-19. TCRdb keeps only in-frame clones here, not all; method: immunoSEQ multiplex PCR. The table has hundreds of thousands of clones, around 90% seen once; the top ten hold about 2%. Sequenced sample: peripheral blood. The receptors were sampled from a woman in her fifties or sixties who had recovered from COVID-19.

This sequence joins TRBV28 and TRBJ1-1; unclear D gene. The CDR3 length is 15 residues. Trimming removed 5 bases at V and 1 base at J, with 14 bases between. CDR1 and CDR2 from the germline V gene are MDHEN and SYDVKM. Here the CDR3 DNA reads TGTGCCAGCAGTCCTGCCGATTGGAGGAACACTGAAGCTTTCTTT. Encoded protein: CASSPADWRNTEAFF.

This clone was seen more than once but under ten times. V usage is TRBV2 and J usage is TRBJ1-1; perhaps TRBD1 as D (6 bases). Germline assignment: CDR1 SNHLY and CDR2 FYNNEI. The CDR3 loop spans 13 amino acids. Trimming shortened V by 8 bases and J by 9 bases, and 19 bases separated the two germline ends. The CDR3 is CASLTLRTGKAFF. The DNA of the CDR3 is TGTGCCAGCTTGACCCTCCGTACAGGGAAAGCTTTCTTT.

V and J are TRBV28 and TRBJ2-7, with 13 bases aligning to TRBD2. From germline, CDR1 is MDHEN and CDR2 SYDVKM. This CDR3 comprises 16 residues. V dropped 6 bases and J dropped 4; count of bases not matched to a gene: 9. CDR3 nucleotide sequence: TGTGCCAGCAGGCTGACTAGCGGGAGGAGAAAGTACGAGCAGTACTTC. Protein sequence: CASRLTSGRRKYEQYF. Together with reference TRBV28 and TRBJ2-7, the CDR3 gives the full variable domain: DVKVTQSSRYLVKRTGEKVFLECVQDMDHENMFWYRQDPGLGLRLIYFSYDVKMKEKGDIPEGYSVSREKKERFSLILESASTNQTSMYLCASRLTSGRRKYEQYFGPGTRLTVT.

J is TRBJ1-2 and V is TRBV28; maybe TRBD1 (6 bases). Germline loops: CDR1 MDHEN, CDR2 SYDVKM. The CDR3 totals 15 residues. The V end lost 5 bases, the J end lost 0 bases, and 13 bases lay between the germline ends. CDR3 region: CASSPRTDANYGYTF. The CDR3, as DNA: TGTGCCAGCAGTCCCCGGACAGACGCTAACTATGGCTACACCTTC.

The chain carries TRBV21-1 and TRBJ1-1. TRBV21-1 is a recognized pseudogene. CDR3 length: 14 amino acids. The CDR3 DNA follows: TGTGCCAGCAGCAAAGACCCGGGGTTCACTGAAGCTTTCTTT. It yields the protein CASSKDPGFTEAFF.

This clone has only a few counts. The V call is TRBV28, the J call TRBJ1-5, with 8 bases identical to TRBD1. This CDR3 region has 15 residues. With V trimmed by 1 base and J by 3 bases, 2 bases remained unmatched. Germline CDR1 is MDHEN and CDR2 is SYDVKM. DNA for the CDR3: TGTGCCAGCAGTTTATTGGGACAGGACAATCAGCCCCAGCATTTT. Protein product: CASSLLGQDNQPQHF. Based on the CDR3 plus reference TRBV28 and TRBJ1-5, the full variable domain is DVKVTQSSRYLVKRTGEKVFLECVQDMDHENMFWYRQDPGLGLRLIYFSYDVKMKEKGDIPEGYSVSREKKERFSLILESASTNQTSMYLCASSLLGQDNQPQHFGDGTRLSIL.

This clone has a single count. CDR3 loop: CASSIEGVRYGYTF. The CDR3 nucleotides read TGTGCCAGTAGTATAGAAGGAGTGAGATATGGCTACACCTTC. The rearrangement joins TRBV19 to TRBJ1-2, with D uncertain. Per germline, CDR1 LNHDA and CDR2 SQIVND (reference sequence). With 0 bases removed from V and 5 bases from J, the gap between germline ends came to 10 bases. The CDR3 contains 14 residues.

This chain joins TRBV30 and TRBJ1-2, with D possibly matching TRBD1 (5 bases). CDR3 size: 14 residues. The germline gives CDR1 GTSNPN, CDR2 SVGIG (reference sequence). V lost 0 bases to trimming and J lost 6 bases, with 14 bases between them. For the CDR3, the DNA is TGTGCCTGGAGTGTACGACAGTCGAAGAATGGCTACACCTTC. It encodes CAWSVRQSKNGYTF.

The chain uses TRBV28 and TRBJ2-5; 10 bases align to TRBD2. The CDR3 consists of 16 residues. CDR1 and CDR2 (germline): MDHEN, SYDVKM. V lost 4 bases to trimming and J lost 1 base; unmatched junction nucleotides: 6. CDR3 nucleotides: TGTGCCAGCAGTTCTTCCGGGACTAGCGCCCAAGAGACCCAGTACTTC. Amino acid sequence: CASSSSGTSAQETQYF.

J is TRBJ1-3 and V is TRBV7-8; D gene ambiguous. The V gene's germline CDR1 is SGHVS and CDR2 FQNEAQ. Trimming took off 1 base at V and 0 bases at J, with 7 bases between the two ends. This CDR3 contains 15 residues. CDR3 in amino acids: CASSLVGGSGNTIYF. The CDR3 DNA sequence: TGTGCCAGCAGCTTAGTGGGAGGCTCTGGAAACACCATATATTTT.

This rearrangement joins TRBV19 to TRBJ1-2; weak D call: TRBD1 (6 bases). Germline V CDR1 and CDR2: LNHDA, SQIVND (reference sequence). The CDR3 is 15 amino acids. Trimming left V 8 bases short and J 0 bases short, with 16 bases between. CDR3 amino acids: CASHFGQITNYGYTF. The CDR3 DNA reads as TGTGCCAGTCACTTTGGACAGATAACTAACTATGGCTACACCTTC.

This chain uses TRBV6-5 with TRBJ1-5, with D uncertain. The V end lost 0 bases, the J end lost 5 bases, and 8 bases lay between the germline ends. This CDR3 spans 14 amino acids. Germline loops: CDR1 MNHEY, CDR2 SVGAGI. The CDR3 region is CASSYSSVDQPQHF. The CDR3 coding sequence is TGTGCCAGCAGTTACTCATCGGTCGATCAGCCCCAGCATTTT.

The CDR3 DNA follows: TGTGCCAGTAGGGGGACAGGGCTCAATCAGCCCCAGCATTTT. Translation: CASRGTGLNQPQHF. The chain couples TRBV19 to TRBJ1-5; TRBD1 agrees at 9 bases. Germline V gene sequence: CDR1 LNHDA, CDR2 SQIVND (reference sequence). The length of the CDR3 is 14 residues. Trimming took 6 bases from V and 3 from J; bases not matched to a gene: 3.

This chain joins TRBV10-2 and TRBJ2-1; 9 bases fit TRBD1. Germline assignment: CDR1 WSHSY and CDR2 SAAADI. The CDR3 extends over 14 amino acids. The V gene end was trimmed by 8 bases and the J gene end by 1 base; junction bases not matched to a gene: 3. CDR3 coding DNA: TGCGCCAGCGTACAGGGGGCGTCCTACAATGAGCAGTTCTTC. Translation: CASVQGASYNEQFF.

The CDR3 region is CASSLQFVALYEQYF. CDR3 bases: TGTGCCAGCAGTTTACAGTTTGTTGCCCTCTACGAGCAGTACTTC. This chain connects TRBV27 to TRBJ2-7; D is undetermined. V lost 2 bases, J lost 3 bases, and 14 bases lay in between. CDR1 and CDR2 from the germline V gene are MNHEY and SMNVEV (reference sequence). This CDR3 spans 15 amino acids.